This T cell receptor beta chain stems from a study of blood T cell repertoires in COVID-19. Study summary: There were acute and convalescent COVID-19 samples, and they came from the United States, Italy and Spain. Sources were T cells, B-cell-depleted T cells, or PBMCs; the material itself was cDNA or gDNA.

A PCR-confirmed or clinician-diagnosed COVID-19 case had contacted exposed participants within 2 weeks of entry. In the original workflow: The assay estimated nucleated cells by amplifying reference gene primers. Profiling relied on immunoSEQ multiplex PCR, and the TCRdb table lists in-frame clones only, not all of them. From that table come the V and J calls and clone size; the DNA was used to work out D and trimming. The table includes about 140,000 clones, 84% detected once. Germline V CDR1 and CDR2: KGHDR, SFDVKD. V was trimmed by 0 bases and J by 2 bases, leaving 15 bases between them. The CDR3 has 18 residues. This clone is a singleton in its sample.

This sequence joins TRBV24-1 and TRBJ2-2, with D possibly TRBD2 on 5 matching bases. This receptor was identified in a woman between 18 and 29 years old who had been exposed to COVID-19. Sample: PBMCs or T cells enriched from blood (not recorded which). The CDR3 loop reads CATSDLHVRTFNTGELFF. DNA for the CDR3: TGTGCCACCAGTGATTTGCACGTTAGGACTTTTAACACCGGGGAGCTGTTTTTT.